These 19 T cell receptor beta chains originate from one sample sequenced in a study of CD8 T cells in Susac syndrome. Reverse transcription of about 0.45 to 1 ug RNA was carried out with random hexamers. One entry per CDR3 protein results from TCRdb running MiXCR on the immunoSEQ multiplex PCR reads. The repertoire has roughly 130,000 distinct CDR3 sequences, roughly 94% of them found once; the top ten carry about 0.12%. The sequenced material came from CD4+ T cells from PBMCs. These receptors were collected from a human donor with multiple sclerosis.

The chain combines TRBV7-9 with TRBJ2-7; D ambiguous. The CDR3 is made up of 14 amino acids. V shed 1 base and J shed 4 bases, with 11 bases lying between them. Germline V gene data show CDR1 as SEHNR and CDR2 as FQNEAQ (reference sequence). The CDR3, as DNA: TGTGCCAGCAGCTTAGGTGGGGATGTATACGAGCAGTACTTC. It encodes CASSLGGDVYEQYF.

The CDR3 loop is CASSSGRANEQFF. CDR3 sequence (DNA): TGTGCCAGCAGCTCCGGGCGGGCCAATGAGCAGTTCTTC. The rearrangement uses TRBV7-7 and TRBJ2-1, with a possible D match to TRBD2 (5 bases). The CDR3 length is 13 residues. The germline V and J ends were trimmed by 4 bases and 6 bases, with 10 bases remaining between them. The germline gives CDR1 SSHAT, CDR2 FNYEAQ (reference sequence).

The chain recombines TRBV25-1 with TRBJ2-7, with 12 bases lining up with TRBD2. In germline, CDR1 is MGHDK, CDR2 SYGVNS. This CDR3 has 17 amino acids. Trimming cost V 2 bases and J 4 bases; bases outside gene matches: 9. CDR3 amino acids: CASSERAPGLAGYEQYF. CDR3 DNA sequence: TGTGCCAGCAGTGAACGCGCCCCCGGACTAGCGGGATACGAGCAGTACTTC.

This rearrangement joins TRBV7-2 to TRBJ2-2, with D perhaps TRBD2 (7 bases). The CDR3 loop spans 16 amino acids. Germline V lookup: CDR1 SGHTA, CDR2 FQGNSA. Trimming pared 5 bases from V and 5 bases from J, leaving 18 bases between. CDR3 sequence: CASSPLRGGWTGELFF. The CDR3 region has the DNA TGTGCCAGCAGCCCACTAAGGGGGGGTTGGACCGGGGAGCTGTTTTTT.

The chain is built from TRBV12-3 or TRBV12-4 and TRBJ1-5; D might be TRBD1 (6 bases). CDR3 size: 16 residues. V lost 5 bases and J lost 1, with 15 bases in between. The CDR3 DNA reads as TGTGCCAGCAGTCCTACAGGGAGAGGGAGCAATCAGCCCCAGCATTTT. The encoded protein is CASSPTGRGSNQPQHF.

J is TRBJ2-1 and V is TRBV9; 15 nucleotides match TRBD2. The CDR3 totals 20 residues. Germline CDR1 SGDLS, CDR2 YYNGEE. V shed 4 bases, J shed 8 bases, and the junction held 19 bases outside the gene matches. The CDR3 DNA sequence: TGTGCCAGCAGCTCCCCCCCCGGGACTAGCGGGGGGCCGACCCACGATGAGCAGTTCTTC. Residues: CASSSPPGTSGGPTHDEQFF.

The chain combines TRBV2 with TRBJ1-2; TRBD1 might be the D (6 bases). Germline V gene sequence: CDR1 SNHLY, CDR2 FYNNEI. CDR3 length: 13 amino acids. V was clipped by 4 bases and J by 8 bases, with 14 bases between them. The CDR3 bases are TGTGCCAGCAGTGCAGCAGGGGCGAGGGGCTACACCTTC. Protein: CASSAAGARGYTF.

This chain uses TRBV5-1 with TRBJ2-7; 8 bases line up with TRBD1. Germline V gives CDR1 SGHRS, CDR2 YFSETQ. The CDR3 length is 14 residues. Trimming cost V 4 bases and J 2 bases; bases outside gene matches: 5. The CDR3 spells CASSPVQGAYEQYF. CDR3 nucleotide sequence: TGCGCCAGCAGCCCGGTACAGGGGGCCTACGAGCAGTACTTC.

V gene TRBV11-2 combines with J gene TRBJ1-2; 7 bases map to TRBD1. CDR1 and CDR2 (germline): SGHAT, FQNNGV. Trimming removed 5 bases from V and 8 bases from J; junction bases left unmatched: 8. The CDR3 spans 13 residues. The CDR3 DNA sequence: TGTGCCAGCAGCCAGACCGGGACAGACGGCTACACCTTC. Translating it yields CASSQTGTDGYTF.

V and J are TRBV28 and TRBJ2-7, with 9 bases identical to TRBD1. The CDR3 has 14 residues. The germline gives CDR1 MDHEN, CDR2 SYDVKM. V lost 5 bases to trimming and J lost 3 bases; unmatched junction nucleotides: 5. CDR3 loop: CASSGGDRDYEQYF. CDR3 nucleotide sequence: TGTGCCAGCAGTGGAGGGGACAGGGACTACGAGCAGTACTTC.

V usage is TRBV3-1 and J usage is TRBJ2-7, with a weak D call TRBD1 (6 bases). The germline gives CDR1 LGHDT, CDR2 YNNKEL (reference sequence). This CDR3 contains 14 residues. V lost 4 bases, J lost 2 bases, and 12 bases lay in between. The CDR3 DNA is TGTGCCAGCAGCCTTGGACAGAATACCTACGAGCAGTACTTC. This codes for CASSLGQNTYEQYF.

The V call is TRBV30, the J call TRBJ1-1; D ambiguous. The CDR3 has 12 amino acids. Germline CDR1 and CDR2: GTSNPN and SVGIG (reference sequence). Trimming removed 8 bases at V and 4 bases at J, with 14 bases between. Written as DNA, the CDR3 is TGTGCCGCGCGAGCGGGGAGCACTGAAGCTTTCTTT. It yields the protein CAARAGSTEAFF.

This chain links TRBV5-1 with TRBJ1-2; D is ambiguous. V lost 2 bases to trimming and J lost 7 bases, with 12 bases between them. Germline loops: CDR1 SGHRS, CDR2 YFSETQ. The CDR3 extends over 13 amino acids. CDR3 in DNA: TGCGCCAGCAGCTTAAACGTCCCTGGTGGCTACACCTTC. It encodes CASSLNVPGGYTF.

The J gene is TRBJ1-2, the V gene TRBV27; 10 bases are a match to TRBD1. This CDR3 spans 16 amino acids. J gave up 0 bases and V 6 bases, and 7 bases lay outside the gene matches. The germline V gene encodes CDR1 MNHEY and CDR2 SMNVEV (reference sequence). In nucleotides, the CDR3 is TGTGCCAGCAGACGGACAGGGGGTGCCGCTAACTATGGCTACACCTTC. Translation: CASRRTGGAANYGYTF.

This clonotype has only a few counts. The chain employs TRBV25-1 and TRBJ1-1; tentative D call: TRBD1 (6 bases). V was cut by 1 base and J by 4 bases, with 10 bases left in between. This CDR3 is 14 amino acids long. The germline V gene encodes CDR1 MGHDK and CDR2 SYGVNS. The CDR3 DNA reads as TGTGCCAGCAGTGAATGGGGGGACACCACTGAAGCTTTCTTT. Encoded protein: CASSEWGDTTEAFF.

This chain links TRBV20-1 with TRBJ1-5; 8 bases line up with TRBD1. Germline V lookup: CDR1 DFQATT, CDR2 SNEGSKA (reference sequence). Trimming removed 5 bases from V and 1 base from J; junction bases left unmatched: 4. This CDR3 comprises 14 residues. The chain's CDR3 is CSAVGQGSNQPQHF. The DNA of the CDR3 is TGCAGTGCTGTCGGACAGGGAAGCAATCAGCCCCAGCATTTT.

V usage is TRBV12-5 and J usage is TRBJ1-5; 9 bases match TRBD1. CDR3 length: 16 residues. The germline CDR1 and CDR2 sequences are LGHNT and FRNRAP. The trim removed 4 bases at V and 0 bases at J, leaving 4 bases unmatched. The CDR3 protein is CASGWGQGLSNQPQHF. CDR3 sequence (DNA): TGTGCTAGTGGTTGGGGACAGGGACTTAGCAATCAGCCCCAGCATTTT.

The chain employs TRBV19 and TRBJ2-1; D is undetermined. The CDR3 extends over 13 amino acids. V lost 5 bases and J lost 2, with 7 bases in between. Germline CDR1 and CDR2: LNHDA and SQIVND (reference sequence). The chain's CDR3 is CASSGFAYNEQFF. CDR3 bases: TGTGCCAGTAGTGGGTTCGCCTACAATGAGCAGTTCTTC.

The J gene is TRBJ2-7, the V gene TRBV10-3; TRBD2 matches at 13 bases. Germline CDR1 is ENHRY and CDR2 is SYGVKD. The CDR3 loop spans 15 amino acids. After removal of 6 bases from V and 0 bases from J, the junction contained 2 bases not matched to a gene. CDR3 nucleotides: TGTGCCATCAGGGGGACTAGCGGGGACTCCTACGAGCAGTACTTC. Translation: CAIRGTSGDSYEQYF.